This T cell receptor (beta chain) was retrieved from a study of CD8 T cells in ankylosing spondylitis. To note about this clonotype: Antigen: not known.

Study-wide findings and caveats: In ankylosing spondylitis patients, matched synovial fluid reportedly showed significant enrichment of disease-linked clones. A TCR beta motif of several highly homologous variants seemed to mark ankylosing spondylitis blood. Disease-linked clones bore a CD8+ phenotype, appearing relatively rarely in peripheral blood.

TCRdb used MiXCR to reprocess the 5' RACE reads, holding one entry per CDR3 protein. Here the sample spans about 700,000 distinct CDR3 sequences, around 20% being singletons. The CDR3 runs 15 residues. Trimming removed 3 bases at V and 3 bases at J, with 15 bases between. Germline lookup yields CDR1 SGHRS and CDR2 YFSETQ. This rearrangement joins TRBV5-1 to TRBJ1-1; D possibly corresponds to TRBD1 (6 bases). The TCR comes from a male donor with ankylosing spondylitis. Sequencing was carried out using blood, either unsorted or a sorted T cell fraction (not recorded which). The CDR3: CASSWEGEGDTEAFF. For the CDR3, the DNA is TGCGCCAGCAGCTGGGAGGGGGAGGGTGACACTGAAGCTTTCTTT.